The entry below describes one TCR beta chain. Its antigen is unidentified. Vbeta (60) and Jbeta (13) primers were used in the PCR. Sequenced by immunoSEQ multiplex PCR; TCRdb stores in-frame clones only, minus some. The table records 170,000 or so clones, 78% of them present only once. The data were taken from a study of cytomegalovirus exposure and HLA in healthy donors. The study's findings and limits: A later analysis reportedly identified an Asian-associated ancestry cluster as carrying fewer N-insertions than the approximately 670-donor mean. What was likely a sequencing artifact was a cluster of highly shared sequence variants. Looking again later, the authors saw that most CMV-associated TCR beta chains seemed HLA-restricted.

V gave up 3 bases and J gave up 5 bases; unmatched junction bases: 7. The CDR3 length is 14 residues. Germline values: CDR1 SGHDT, CDR2 YYEEEE. The chain combines TRBV5-6 with TRBJ2-5; 7 positions agree with TRBD2. The clonotype comes from a woman between 45 and 65 years old in good health and CMV-seropositive. The source material was PBMCs. CDR3 coding DNA: TGTGCCAGCAGCTATCCTGGACTAGAGGAGACCCAGTACTTC. This sequence encodes CASSYPGLEETQYF.